These 31 T cell receptor beta chains share one sample of origin, sequenced in a study of blood T cells in healthy people across ages. Through a sample-barcoded 5' primer and a J-beta primer mix, a second PCR was run for about 6 to 12 cycles. From the 5' RACE reads, TCRdb called clonotypes with MiXCR, one entry per CDR3 protein. The sample contains around 870,000 distinct CDR3 sequences, 29% of which appear only once. Sample: blood. These receptors all stem from a woman aged 80 or over in good health.

Regarding this clonotype: A much larger clone differs from this one at a single base, so this may be a read error. The J gene is TRBJ2-6, the V gene TRBV6-2 or TRBV6-3; 10 bases fit TRBD1. The germline V gene has CDR1 MNHEY and CDR2 SVGEGT. CDR3 length: 18 residues. The CDR3 sequence is CASDRGRLDSSGANVPTF. For the CDR3, the DNA is TGTGCCAGTGACAGGGGGCGTCTCGACAGCTCTGGGGCCAACGTCCCGACTTTC.

This clonotype has ten or more counts. V usage is TRBV6-2 or TRBV6-3 and J usage is TRBJ2-7; D gene unclear. Germline CDR1 reads MNHEY; CDR2 reads SVGEGT. The CDR3 spans 15 residues. Trimming took 0 bases from V and 0 from J, leaving 9 bases between them. The CDR3 coding sequence is TGTGCCAGCAGTTACTCCGAACTGGGCTCCTACGAGCAGTACTTC. This encodes CASSYSELGSYEQYF.

This clonotype has a single count. This could be a read error, since a much larger clone is one nucleotide away. The V call is TRBV27, the J call TRBJ2-5, with 7 nucleotides matching TRBD1. The J segment lost 1 base and the V segment lost 9 bases, leaving 5 bases of the junction unmatched. Per the germline V gene, CDR1 is MNHEY and CDR2 is SMNVEV (reference sequence). The CDR3 runs 13 residues. The CDR3 sequence is CARRTGGQETQYF. Written as DNA, the CDR3 is TGTGCCAGAAGGACAGGCGGCCAAGAGACCCAGTACTTC.

In its sample, this clonotype was seen many times. The V call is TRBV20-1, the J call TRBJ1-6, with D uncertain. In germline, CDR1 is DFQATT, CDR2 SNEGSKA (reference sequence). Trimming stripped 1 base from V and 10 bases from J, with 5 bases between. The CDR3 covers 11 residues. The DNA of the CDR3 is TGCAGTGCTAGAGCAGACTCACCCCTCCACTTT. Its translation is CSARADSPLHF.

The chain combines TRBV29-1 with TRBJ2-7; perhaps TRBD1 as D (5 bases). This CDR3 has 12 amino acids. The V gene lost 7 bases and the J gene lost 12 bases, with 22 bases spanning the gap. The V gene's germline CDR1 is SQVTM and CDR2 ANQGSEA. As DNA, the CDR3 is TGCAGCGCTCAACAGGACACTATGGCTGCGTACTTC. Its translation is CSAQQDTMAAYF.

This clonotype showed up just a few times. The chain joins TRBV19 to TRBJ1-5; 9 bases map to TRBD1. V shed 7 bases and J 0 bases; nucleotides not matched to a gene: 1. The CDR3 is 14 residues long. Germline lookup yields CDR1 LNHDA and CDR2 SQIVND (reference sequence). In DNA, the CDR3 is TGTGCCAGTACGACAGGGGGTAGCAATCAGCCCCAGCATTTT. Amino acids: CASTTGGSNQPQHF.

This clonotype was recorded a few times. This may arise from a read error, as a much more abundant clone is one base away. The genes are TRBV12-3 or TRBV12-4 and TRBJ1-4; TRBD1 aligns across 8 bases. The CDR3 totals 14 residues. CDR3 loop: CASSQTGVNEKRFF. The CDR3 DNA reads as TGTGCCAGCAGTCAGACAGGGGTTAATGAAAAACGGTTTTTT.

This clonotype was seen once. The rearrangement joins TRBV5-1 to TRBJ1-2; D ambiguous. Germline V gene data show CDR1 as SGHRS and CDR2 as YFSETQ. Between the trimmed V and J ends, which lost 1 base and 5 bases, there was a span of 9 bases. The CDR3 runs to 13 residues. The CDR3 DNA follows: TGCGCCAGCAGCTTGCCCTCCGGGTATGGCTACACCTTC. It encodes CASSLPSGYGYTF.

Of note for this clonotype: A read error may explain this, as a much larger clone is one base away. The V call is TRBV13, the J call TRBJ2-1; D remains ambiguous. Germline V gene sequence: CDR1 PRHDT, CDR2 FYEKMQ (reference sequence). This CDR3 comprises 15 residues. The CDR3: CVSSERPPLYNEQFF. CDR3 in DNA: TGTGTCAGCAGCGAGAGACCTCCCCTATACAATGAGCAGTTCTTC.

This clonotype has a count of ten or more. Here the CDR3 reads CSARGPALTTDTQYF. CDR3 DNA sequence: TGCAGTGCTAGAGGTCCAGCCCTTACCACAGATACGCAGTATTTT. The chain couples TRBV20-1 to TRBJ2-3; D gene unclear. Germline CDR1 reads DFQATT; CDR2 reads SNEGSKA (reference sequence). V dropped 1 base and J dropped 2 bases, with 13 bases sitting between them. The CDR3 totals 15 residues.

This clonotype appeared a single time. The J gene is TRBJ2-7, the V gene TRBV7-2; TRBD1 agrees at 9 bases. The end of the DNA is better explained by TRBJ2-5, so the J call may be wrong. This CDR3 is built from 15 residues. Germline CDR1 reads SGHTA; CDR2 reads FQGNSA. The CDR3 reads CASSLGQGDGETQYF. CDR3 coding DNA: TGTGCCAGCAGCTTAGGACAGGGGGACGGAGAGACCCAGTACTTC.

As concerns this clonotype: A much larger clone differs by one base, so this may be a read error. The chain couples TRBV5-1 to TRBJ2-7, with 9 nucleotides matching TRBD1. Germline lookup yields CDR1 SGHRS and CDR2 YFSETQ. The CDR3 is 14 residues long. CDR3 DNA sequence: TGCGCCAGCAGCGAACAGGGGGCAGAAGAGACCCAGCACTTC. Its protein product is CASSEQGAEETQHF.

This clonotype was detected many times. The chain joins TRBV14 to TRBJ2-5; D call uncertain. The ends were cut back, 3 bases at V and 5 bases at J, with 13 bases in the middle. The CDR3 spans 14 residues. In germline, CDR1 is SGHDN, CDR2 FVKESK. The CDR3 loop is CASSHLVMWETQYF. The DNA of the CDR3 is TGTGCCAGCAGCCACCTAGTAATGTGGGAGACCCAGTACTTC.

This clonotype occurred many times. DNA for the CDR3: TGCAGTGCCCCGGGGTCCGGGGGCAGGTTGGACACCTTC. It is translated as CSAPGSGGRLDTF. The chain links TRBV20-1 to TRBJ1-2; TRBD1 might be the D (6 bases). The CDR3 contains 13 residues. CDR1 and CDR2 from the germline V gene are DFQATT and SNEGSKA (reference sequence). V was shortened by 6 bases and J by 12 bases, with 23 bases between the two germline ends.

A word on this clonotype: A much larger clone is a single base away; this may be a read error. The chain couples TRBV4-1 to TRBJ1-2; TRBD1 is a possible D gene (5 bases). There are 17 residues in the CDR3. V lost 1 base, J lost 1 base, and 16 bases lay in between. From germline, CDR1 is MGHRA and CDR2 YSYEKL. The CDR3 bases are TGCGCCAGCAGCCAAGGTTTTAGGGGCAGGAGTAACTATGGCTACACCTTC. Amino acids: CASSQGFRGRSNYGYTF.

This clonotype was counted ten times or more. The chain joins TRBV12-3 or TRBV12-4 to TRBJ2-1; the match to TRBD2 covers 7 bases. This CDR3 region has 15 residues. The V segment lost 1 base and the J segment 10 bases; nucleotides outside the gene matches: 10. Here the CDR3 reads CASSLVPLLGGEQFF. CDR3 bases: TGTGCCAGCAGTTTAGTGCCCCTCCTGGGGGGGGAGCAGTTCTTC.

Comment on this clonotype: One end of the junction does not line up with germline, which may come from a read error. The genes are TRBV12-3 or TRBV12-4 and TRBJ2-3; tentative D call: TRBD1 (6 bases). The CDR3 spans 14 residues. Here the CDR3 DNA reads TGTGCCAGCAGAAGACAGGTGAGCGCAGATATGCAGTATTTT. It encodes CASRRQVSADMQYF.

About this clonotype: One end of the junction is discordant with germline, which a read error may explain. This CDR3 is CSSSLVTGQNEKLFF. The CDR3 DNA reads as TGTTCCAGCAGCTTAGTGACAGGTCAAAATGAAAAACTGTTTTTT. The chain uses TRBV7-9 and TRBJ1-4, with D perhaps matching TRBD1 (6 bases). This CDR3 contains 15 residues. Germline loops: CDR1 SEHNR, CDR2 FQNEAQ (reference sequence).

As concerns this clonotype: This may be a read error, as it is one base from a much larger clone. The genes are TRBV7-9 and TRBJ2-6; D may match TRBD1 or TRBD2 (5 bases each). The CDR3 runs to 17 residues. Germline V CDR1 and CDR2: SEHNR, FQNEAQ (reference sequence). The CDR3 DNA sequence: TGTGCCTGCAGCTTCTCGGGACGGAGCTCTGGGGCCAACGTCCTGACTTTC. It codes for CACSFSGRSSGANVLTF.

In its sample, this clonotype was seen many times. The rearrangement links TRBV20-1 to TRBJ2-1; D unclear. CDR3 length: 12 amino acids. Trimming pared 3 bases from V and 8 bases from J, leaving 11 bases between. Germline-derived CDR1 and CDR2 are DFQATT and SNEGSKA (reference sequence). CDR3 amino acids: CSASPQNDEQFF. CDR3 sequence (DNA): TGCAGTGCTAGCCCTCAAAATGATGAGCAGTTCTTC.

This sequence joins TRBV7-8 and TRBJ2-1; 7 bases map to TRBD1. The J segment lost 4 bases and the V segment lost 5 bases, leaving 14 bases of the junction unmatched. CDR1 is SGHVS and CDR2 is FQNEAQ in the germline V gene. This CDR3 comprises 17 residues. DNA for the CDR3: TGTGCCAGCAGCATTTACAGGGGACCTGAAACTTACAATGAGCAGTTCTTC. Amino acid sequence: CASSIYRGPETYNEQFF.

This clonotype was seen at least ten times. J is TRBJ2-3 and V is TRBV29-1; D is undetermined. Germline-derived CDR1 and CDR2 are SQVTM and ANQGSEA. Between the trimmed V and J ends, which lost 6 bases and 5 bases, there was a span of 15 bases. CDR3 length: 13 amino acids. CDR3 amino acids: CSVRPGLQDTQYF. In DNA form, the CDR3 reads TGCAGCGTACGTCCCGGGCTACAAGATACGCAGTATTTT.

As concerns this clonotype: A much more abundant neighbour one base away suggests this may be a read error. The chain carries TRBV29-1 and TRBJ1-2; TRBD1 matches 10 bases. Germline CDR1 reads SQVTM; CDR2 reads ANQGSEA. The length of the CDR3 is 14 residues. DNA for the CDR3: TGCAGCGTTGAACAGGACAGGGGGAAGTATGGCCACACCTTC. Its translation is CSVEQDRGKYGHTF.

This clonotype was seen ten or more times. The chain combines TRBV3-1 with TRBJ2-6; D unresolved. This CDR3 contains 15 residues. Trimming left V 3 bases short and J 0 bases short, with 6 bases between. The germline gives CDR1 LGHDT, CDR2 YNNKEL (reference sequence). The CDR3 sequence: CASSQGYSGANVLTF. CDR3 DNA sequence: TGTGCCAGCAGCCAGGGATACTCTGGGGCCAACGTCCTGACTTTC.

This chain joins TRBV12-3 or TRBV12-4 and TRBJ2-1; 9 bases are a match to TRBD1. Matching the DNA end better, TRBJ2-7 makes the J call doubtful. The CDR3 length is 15 residues. The CDR3 loop is CASRLGQGGYNEQYF. In DNA form, the CDR3 reads TGTGCCAGCAGGTTGGGACAGGGCGGATACAATGAGCAGTACTTC.

In regard to this clonotype: Germline is not matched at one junction end, which may reflect a read error. The chain carries TRBV10-1 and TRBJ1-5; D gene uncertain. Looked up from germline, CDR1 is WNHNN and CDR2 is SYGVQD (reference sequence). The length of the CDR3 is 13 residues. CDR3 loop: CARSPAVHQPQHF. The DNA for the CDR3 is TGCGCCCGCAGTCCGGCAGTTCATCAGCCCCAGCATTTT.

This clonotype was seen only a few times. The chain couples TRBV27 to TRBJ1-4; the D is unclear. This CDR3 spans 16 amino acids. V lost 0 bases and J 0 bases, leaving 8 bases between the germline ends. The germline CDR1 and CDR2 sequences are MNHEY and SMNVEV (reference sequence). The CDR3 bases are TGTGCCAGCAGTTTATCCCTACTCACAACTAATGAAAAACTGTTTTTT. Translation gives CASSLSLLTTNEKLFF.

This clonotype was counted a few times. This chain uses TRBV5-1 with TRBJ1-2; possible D gene TRBD1, 5 bases. The germline CDR1 and CDR2 sequences are SGHRS and YFSETQ. The CDR3 is made up of 16 amino acids. V lost 0 bases and J lost 1, with 13 bases in between. CDR3 loop: CASSLGRAGSNYGYTF. The CDR3, as DNA: TGCGCCAGCAGCTTGGGAAGGGCAGGGAGTAACTATGGCTACACCTTC.

The gene calls are TRBV24-1 and TRBJ2-1, with TRBD2 matching over 13 bases. Germline V CDR1 and CDR2: KGHDR, SFDVKD. CDR3 length: 15 amino acids. The V gene end was trimmed by 5 bases and the J gene end by 4 bases; junction bases not matched to a gene: 1. The CDR3: CATSGTSGGYNEQFF. The CDR3 DNA reads TGTGCCACCAGTGGGACTAGCGGGGGTTACAATGAGCAGTTCTTC.

This clonotype was seen more than once but under ten times. Written as DNA, the CDR3 is TGCGCCAGCAGCCTACGGACAGGGACTATCACAGATACGCAGTATTTT. This gives the protein CASSLRTGTITDTQYF. The rearrangement joins TRBV5-1 to TRBJ2-3, with a weak D call TRBD1 (8 bases). Between the trimmed V and J ends, which lost 4 bases and 2 bases, there was a span of 17 bases. CDR3 size: 16 residues. Germline CDR1 is SGHRS and CDR2 is YFSETQ. Combining the CDR3 with reference TRBV5-1 and TRBJ2-3 gives the whole variable domain KAGVTQTPRYLIKTRGQQVTLSCSPISGHRSVSWYQQTPGQGLQFLFEYFSETQRNKGNFPGRFSGRQFSNSRSEMNVSTLELGDSALYLCASSLRTGTITDTQYFGPGTRLTVL.

This clonotype was counted at least ten times. J is TRBJ2-5 and V is TRBV6-5; the D call may be TRBD1 or TRBD2 (5 bases each). The CDR3 consists of 15 residues. In germline, CDR1 is MNHEY, CDR2 SVGAGI. Trimming removed 6 bases from V and 1 base from J, with 15 bases in between. The DNA of the CDR3 is TGTGCCAGCAGGCCCTCCGGGACGGTCCAAGAGACCCAGTACTTC. This codes for CASRPSGTVQETQYF.